The sequence of this TCR beta chain was determined in a study of cytomegalovirus exposure and HLA in healthy donors. Study-level points and caveats: Reportedly, cytomegalovirus status was diagnosed with high sensitivity and specificity.

Notes on this clone: Antigen: not known.

The PCR contained 60 Vbeta and 13 Jbeta primers. The method was immunoSEQ multiplex PCR; TCRdb's version includes in-frame clones alone and lacks a portion of them. The data show approximately 100,000 clones, 65% to 75% seen once. Germline V CDR1 and CDR2: DFQATT, SNEGSKA (reference sequence). V lost 0 bases, J lost 12 bases, and 9 bases lay in between. This CDR3 comprises 11 residues. This receptor was obtained from a woman aged 40 to 50 in good health and CMV-seronegative. The sample taken for sequencing was PBMCs. The chain uses TRBV20-1 and TRBJ2-1, with D possibly TRBD2 on 6 matching bases. CDR3 nucleotide sequence: TGCAGTGCTAGAGACCCCGGGGGGCAGTTCTTC. It encodes CSARDPGGQFF.